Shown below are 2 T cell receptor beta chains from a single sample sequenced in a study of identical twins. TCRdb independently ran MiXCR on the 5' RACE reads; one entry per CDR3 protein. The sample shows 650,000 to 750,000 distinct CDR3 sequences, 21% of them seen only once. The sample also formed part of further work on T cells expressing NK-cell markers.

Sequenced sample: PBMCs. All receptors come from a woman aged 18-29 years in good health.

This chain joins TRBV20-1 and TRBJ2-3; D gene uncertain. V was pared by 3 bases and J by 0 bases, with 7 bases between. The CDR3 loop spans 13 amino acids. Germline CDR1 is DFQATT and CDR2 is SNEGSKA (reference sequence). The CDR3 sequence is CSASDSSTDTQYF. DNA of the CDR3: TGCAGTGCTAGCGACTCTAGCACAGATACGCAGTATTTT.

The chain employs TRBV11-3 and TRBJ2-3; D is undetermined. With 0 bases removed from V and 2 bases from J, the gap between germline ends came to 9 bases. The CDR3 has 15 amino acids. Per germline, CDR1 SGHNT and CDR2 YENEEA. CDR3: CASSLEGSPTDTQYF. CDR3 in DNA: TGTGCCAGCAGCTTAGAAGGCAGTCCCACAGATACGCAGTATTTT. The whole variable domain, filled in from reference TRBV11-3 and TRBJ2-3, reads EAGVVQSPRYKIIEKKQPVAFWCNPISGHNTLYWYLQNLGQGPELLIRYENEEAVDDSQLPKDRFSAERLKGVDSTLKIQPAELGDSAVYLCASSLEGSPTDTQYFGPGTRLTVL.